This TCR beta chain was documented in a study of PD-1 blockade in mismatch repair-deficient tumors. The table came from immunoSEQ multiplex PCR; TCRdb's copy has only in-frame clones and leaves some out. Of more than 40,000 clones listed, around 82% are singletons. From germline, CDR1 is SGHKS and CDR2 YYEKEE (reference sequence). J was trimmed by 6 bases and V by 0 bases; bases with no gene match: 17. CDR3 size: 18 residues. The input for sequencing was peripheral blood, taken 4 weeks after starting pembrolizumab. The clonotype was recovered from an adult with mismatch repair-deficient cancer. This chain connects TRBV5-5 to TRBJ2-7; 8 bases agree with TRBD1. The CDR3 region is CASSLAASGGAYRSEQYF. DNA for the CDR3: TGTGCCAGCAGCTTGGCCGCTTCAGGGGGCGCATACCGTTCCGAGCAGTACTTC.